A selection of T cell receptor beta chains follows, all from one sample in a study of graft-versus-host responses after intestinal transplantation. The protocol was immunoSEQ multiplex PCR, while the TCRdb copy is restricted to in-frame clones and leaves out a portion. The data hold around 7,400 clones, with more than 65% observed a single time. The sequences come from ileum tissue, collected roughly eight months after intestinal transplantation. The receptors were sampled from a human patient who received an intestinal transplant, so some T cells may come from the graft donor. Both conserved end residues are part of each CDR3. A D gene is named only where the DNA matches it firmly. Only part of the rows carry a size: once, few, many, or a class if the clone is expanded.

j_gene: TRBJ1-1
d_gene: .
v_gene: TRBV6-1
abundance: few
CDR3aa: CAEGGVGTEAFF
CDR3nt: TGTGCGGAGGGGGGGGTTGGCACTGAAGCTTTCTTT

j_gene: TRBJ1-5
d_gene: .
v_gene: TRBV11-2
abundance: .
CDR3aa: CASSLLGAPNQPQHF
CDR3nt: TGTGCCAGCAGCTTACTAGGGGCCCCTAATCAGCCCCAGCATTTT

j_gene: TRBJ1-2
d_gene: TRBD1
v_gene: TRBV7-2
abundance: .
CDR3aa: CASRTGTAYGYTF
CDR3nt: TGTGCCAGCAGGACCGGGACAGCCTATGGCTACACCTTC

j_gene: TRBJ1-1
d_gene: .
v_gene: TRBV7-9
abundance: .
CDR3aa: CASSRTNEAFF
CDR3nt: TGTGCCAGCAGCCGAACAAATGAAGCTTTCTTT

j_gene: TRBJ1-4
d_gene: .
v_gene: TRBV11-3
abundance: .
CDR3aa: CASSRDSATNEKLFF
CDR3nt: TGTGCCAGCAGCCGTGACAGTGCAACTAATGAAAAACTGTTTTTT

j_gene: TRBJ2-5
d_gene: TRBD2
v_gene: TRBV6-1
abundance: .
CDR3aa: CASSDAAGGGPKTQYF
CDR3nt: TGTGCCAGCAGTGATGCAGCCGGGGGGGGCCCGAAGACCCAGTACTTC

j_gene: TRBJ2-5
d_gene: .
v_gene: TRBV4-1
abundance: .
CDR3aa: CASSKGWGQETQYF
CDR3nt: TGCGCCAGCAGCAAGGGGTGGGGCCAAGAGACCCAGTACTTC

j_gene: TRBJ2-1
d_gene: .
v_gene: TRBV4-3
abundance: .
CDR3aa: CASSQDRDFSYNEQFF
CDR3nt: TGCGCCAGCAGCCAAGATAGGGATTTCTCCTACAATGAGCAGTTCTTC

j_gene: TRBJ2-3
d_gene: .
v_gene: TRBV27
abundance: .
CDR3aa: CASAFSPDTQYF
CDR3nt: TGTGCCAGCGCATTCTCACCAGATACGCAGTATTTT

j_gene: TRBJ2-3
d_gene: .
v_gene: TRBV7-6
abundance: medium-sized
CDR3aa: CASSPGHHRGTDTQYF
CDR3nt: TGTGCCAGCAGCCCGGGACACCACAGGGGCACAGATACGCAGTATTTT

j_gene: TRBJ1-3
d_gene: TRBD1
v_gene: TRBV5-5
abundance: .
CDR3aa: CASSRRDRDLRSGNTIYF
CDR3nt: TGTGCCAGCAGCCGACGGGACAGGGACCTCCGCTCTGGAAACACCATATATTTT

j_gene: TRBJ2-5
d_gene: TRBD2
v_gene: TRBV6-6
abundance: .
CDR3aa: CASSYSGEGQETQYF
CDR3nt: TGTGCCAGCAGTTATTCGGGGGAGGGACAAGAGACCCAGTACTTC

j_gene: TRBJ2-5
d_gene: TRBD2
v_gene: TRBV7-7
abundance: few
CDR3aa: CASSLMGGGQETQYF
CDR3nt: TGTGCTAGCAGCTTGATGGGGGGGGGTCAAGAGACCCAGTACTTC

j_gene: TRBJ2-6
d_gene: .
v_gene: TRBV5-1
abundance: .
CDR3aa: CASSLVLTGGANVLTF
CDR3nt: TGCGCCAGCAGCTTGGTTCTTACTGGGGGGGCCAACGTCCTGACTTTC

j_gene: TRBJ1-1
d_gene: .
v_gene: TRBV15
abundance: .
CDR3aa: CATSRGTYTEAFF
CDR3nt: TGTGCCACCAGCAGAGGGACTTACACTGAAGCTTTCTTT

j_gene: TRBJ2-4
d_gene: .
v_gene: TRBV19
abundance: .
CDR3aa: CASRPSIAKNIQYF
CDR3nt: TGTGCCAGTAGACCGAGTATAGCCAAAAACATTCAGTACTTC

j_gene: TRBJ2-3
d_gene: TRBD1
v_gene: TRBV4-2
abundance: .
CDR3aa: CASSQGTGIADTQYF
CDR3nt: TGTGCCAGCAGCCAAGGGACAGGGATAGCAGATACGCAGTATTTT

j_gene: TRBJ2-1
d_gene: TRBD2
v_gene: TRBV7-3
abundance: .
CDR3aa: CASSLRGGLYNEQFF
CDR3nt: TGTGCCAGCAGCTTAAGGGGGGGACTCTACAATGAGCAGTTCTTC

j_gene: TRBJ1-2
d_gene: TRBD1
v_gene: TRBV28
abundance: .
CDR3aa: CASSSSRDRGTTGYTF
CDR3nt: TGTGCCAGCAGTTCCTCCCGGGACAGGGGGACAACTGGCTACACCTTC